This T cell receptor (beta chain) emerged from a study of beta chain features in type 1 diabetes. Expressed TCRB transcripts were sequenced because the isolated RNA had all been reverse transcribed beforehand. Profiling relied on immunoSEQ multiplex PCR, and the TCRdb table lists in-frame clones only, not all of them. The data contain 150,000 to 190,000 clones, around 10% of them seen just once; the ten biggest clones take up roughly 1.9%. Broader study findings: TCRB CDR3s from Type 1 diabetes patients were moderately but significantly shorter in all four CD4+ subsets.

In regard to this clone: The antigen remains undetermined. In the same sample, other DNA sequences code for this CDR3.

The CDR3 is made up of 15 amino acids. Germline CDR1 GTSNPN, CDR2 SVGIG (reference sequence). Trimming took off 4 bases at V and 4 bases at J, with 18 bases between the two ends. The sequence derives from a man between 18 and 29 years old in good health. The chain couples TRBV30 to TRBJ2-3; D may match TRBD1 or TRBD2 (6 bases each). Sequences were obtained from central memory CD4+ T cells from blood. CDR3 sequence: CAWNRRGRGPDTQYF. CDR3 nucleotides: TGTGCCTGGAATCGTCGGGGGCGCGGACCAGATACGCAGTATTTT.